Here is one T cell receptor (beta chain) with its context. Antigen unknown. The study ran its PCR with 60 Vbeta and 13 Jbeta primers. This table comes from immunoSEQ multiplex PCR, and its TCRdb copy is limited to in-frame clones, with some not included. The table includes about 170,000 clones, roughly 76% detected once. Trimming shortened V by 4 bases and J by 8 bases, and 23 bases separated the two germline ends. The germline V gene encodes CDR1 MGHRA and CDR2 YSYEKL. CDR3 length: 16 residues. This sample was included in a study of cytomegalovirus exposure and HLA in healthy donors. General study findings and limits: Cytomegalovirus association was listed for around 180 TCR beta chains. A few CMV-associated chains proved CMV antigen-specific in vitro. Earlier analysis found most TCR beta V segments productive about 87% or about 30% of the time. A later analysis, which compared TCR beta chains of equal frequency, found the HLA-associated ones more clonally expanded.

The specimen was PBMCs. The source is a male donor in good health and CMV-seronegative. The chain links TRBV4-1 to TRBJ1-2; perhaps TRBD1 as D (6 bases). Here the CDR3 DNA reads TGCGCCAGCAGCCCGGCGTGGACAGCCCCGAAACGAGGCTACACCTTC. Its protein is CASSPAWTAPKRGYTF.